This T cell receptor beta chain was profiled in a study of CD8 T cells in Susac syndrome. Study results and limitations: The study conceded that its TCR sequencing and HLA analysis involved relatively few individuals.

Random-hexamer reverse transcription was applied to about 0.5 to 1 ug RNA. In TCRdb, the immunoSEQ multiplex PCR reads were re-called with MiXCR into one record per CDR3 protein. The sample shows about 430,000 distinct CDR3 sequences, approximately 85% of them seen only once. Stable or active relapsing-remitting multiple sclerosis, untreated and meeting revised McDonald criteria, defined the controls. This clonotype has only a few counts. Antigen: not known. With 0 bases removed from V and 3 bases from J, the gap between germline ends came to 5 bases. The germline V gene has CDR1 PRHDT and CDR2 FYEKMQ (reference sequence). CDR3 length equals 13 residues.

The V call is TRBV13, the J call TRBJ1-2, with a tentative D call TRBD1 (5 bases). The sample comprised CD8+ T cells from PBMCs. The receptor was isolated from a human donor with multiple sclerosis. CDR3 sequence reads: CASSLGQDYGYTF. The CDR3 DNA follows: TGTGCCAGCAGCTTAGGACAGGACTATGGCTACACCTTC.